What follows are 12 T cell receptor beta chains derived from one specimen sequenced in a study of blood T cells in healthy people across ages. Sample-barcoded 5' priming and a J-beta primer mix drove a second PCR of 7 to 11 cycles. TCRdb ran MiXCR on the 5' RACE reads and lists one entry per CDR3 protein. The data contain 700,000 to 800,000 distinct CDR3 sequences, roughly 41% of them seen just once; the ten biggest clones take up around 20%. Material: blood. The receptors were gathered from an older woman in good health.

A few counts support this clonotype. J is TRBJ1-2 and V is TRBV16; D unresolved. V lost 1 base and J 5 bases, leaving 11 bases between the germline ends. CDR1 is KGHSY and CDR2 is FQNENV in the germline V gene. This CDR3 spans 14 amino acids. Written as DNA, the CDR3 is TGTGCCAGCAGCCAATTAGCCTCGGGTTATGGCTACACCTTC. Translation gives CASSQLASGYGYTF.

The CDR3 DNA sequence: TGCGCCAGCAGCCTCCTGACAGGGGCGGATCAGCCCCAGCATTTT. Translated, it gives CASSLLTGADQPQHF. J is TRBJ1-5 and V is TRBV5-1, with TRBD1 matching 8 bases. The CDR3 consists of 15 residues. Germline V gene sequence: CDR1 SGHRS, CDR2 YFSETQ. Germline trimming cut 4 bases from V and 5 bases from J; bases unmatched to any gene: 8.

V gene TRBV2 combines with J gene TRBJ2-5; TRBD2 agrees at 11 bases. Germline values: CDR1 SNHLY, CDR2 FYNNEI. CDR3 length: 18 amino acids. The trim removed 2 bases at V and 2 bases at J, leaving 10 bases unmatched. CDR3 DNA: TGTGCCAGCAGTGAAAGGGTAGCGGGGGGGCATCGGCAAGAGACCCAGTACTTC. It is translated as CASSERVAGGHRQETQYF.

This clonotype was counted between two and nine times. V gene TRBV10-1 combines with J gene TRBJ2-6; 7 bases are shared with TRBD2. This CDR3 comprises 16 residues. V lost 10 bases to trimming and J lost 0 bases; unmatched junction nucleotides: 9. Germline CDR1 is WNHNN and CDR2 is SYGVQD (reference sequence). The CDR3 DNA follows: TGCGCCACCTCTAGCGGCTCCGGCTCTGGGGCCAACGTCCTGACTTTC. Its translation is CATSSGSGSGANVLTF.

The chain links TRBV6-2 or TRBV6-3 to TRBJ2-1; D tentatively reads TRBD1 or TRBD2 (7 bases each). The germline gives CDR1 MNHEY, CDR2 SVGEGT. The CDR3 covers 13 residues. V was shortened by 10 bases and J by 7 bases, with 17 bases between the two germline ends. CDR3: CATKCRGGNEQFF. The CDR3 DNA is TGTGCCACCAAGTGCAGGGGGGGAAATGAGCAGTTCTTC.

The table lists this clonotype with a count of one. The chain couples TRBV7-3 to TRBJ2-2, with unresolved D. Germline CDR1 SGHTA, CDR2 FQGTGA. The CDR3 has 14 amino acids. Deletions cut 5 bases from V and 7 bases from J, with 14 bases between. Here the CDR3 reads CASSATWGIGELFF. The CDR3 DNA follows: TGTGCCAGCAGCGCAACGTGGGGAATCGGGGAGCTGTTTTTT.

This clonotype was seen a single time. The chain has TRBV4-1 and TRBJ2-7; D not certain. The CDR3 length is 13 residues. Per the germline V gene, CDR1 is MGHRA and CDR2 is YSYEKL. Between the trimmed V and J ends, which lost 1 base and 3 bases, there was a span of 7 bases. In nucleotides, the CDR3 is TGCGCCAGCAGCCAAGGTCAGCTCTACGAGCAGTACTTC. Translating it yields CASSQGQLYEQYF.

This sequence joins TRBV7-8 and TRBJ2-3; 7 positions match TRBD1. Germline CDR1 is SGHVS and CDR2 is FQNEAQ. This CDR3 region has 13 residues. Losses at the gene ends were 5 bases for V and 7 bases for J; bases not matched to a gene: 6. This CDR3 reads CASSRRQGNTQYF. The CDR3 region has the DNA TGTGCCAGCAGCAGACGACAGGGCAATACGCAGTATTTT.

This clonotype appeared many times. V and J are TRBV14 and TRBJ2-7; D call uncertain. V was clipped by 1 base and J by 6 bases, with 4 bases between them. Germline CDR1 reads SGHDN; CDR2 reads FVKESK. The CDR3 extends over 11 amino acids. The CDR3, as DNA: TGTGCCAGCAGCCAAGGAACCGAGCAGTACTTC. Amino acid sequence: CASSQGTEQYF.

This clonotype came up a few times. J is TRBJ2-3 and V is TRBV16; the match to TRBD2 covers 13 bases. This CDR3 has 15 residues. Germline trimming cut 5 bases from V and 4 bases from J; bases unmatched to any gene: 3. The germline gives CDR1 KGHSY, CDR2 FQNENV. The chain's CDR3 is CASSKGLAGADTQYF. CDR3 coding DNA: TGTGCCAGCAGCAAAGGACTAGCGGGGGCAGATACGCAGTATTTT. Variable domain in full (rest from reference TRBV16 and TRBJ2-3): GEEVAQTPKHLVRGEGQKAKLYCAPIKGHSYVFWYQQVLKNEFKFLISFQNENVFDETGMPKERFSAKCLPNSPCSLEIQATKLEDSAVYFCASSKGLAGADTQYFGPGTRLTVL.

The chain employs TRBV18 and TRBJ2-1; TRBD2 matches at 7 bases. V was pared by 6 bases and J by 2 bases, with 7 bases of the junction left unmatched. The CDR3 is 15 amino acids. Germline loops: CDR1 KGHSH, CDR2 LQKENI. The CDR3 protein is CASSTRTSPYNEQFF. CDR3 coding DNA: TGTGCCAGCTCGACAAGGACTAGTCCCTACAATGAGCAGTTCTTC.

V is TRBV12-3 or TRBV12-4 and J is TRBJ2-2; D gene ambiguous. Trimming shortened V by 5 bases and J by 3 bases, and 19 bases separated the two germline ends. The CDR3 has 17 residues. Written as DNA, the CDR3 is TGTGCCAGCAGTCCGTTAAGGGAACGTATGGACACCGGGGAGCTGTTTTTT. Amino acids: CASSPLRERMDTGELFF.